These 2 T cell receptor beta chains share one sample of origin, sequenced in a study of regulatory T cells in long-lasting Graves disease. Arm-PCR of CDR3 regions and iRepertoire HTBI primers were used to build TCR beta libraries. One entry per CDR3 protein results from TCRdb running MiXCR on the multiplex PCR reads. The sample has under 800,000 distinct CDR3 sequences, 16% seen once. Time point reported: newly diagnosed GD, antithyroid drugs for less than 3 months. PBMC-derived RNA was used for the TCR library. The same data also went into a second study, on T cells in Graves' hyperthyroidism and ophthalmopathy.

The material sequenced was peripheral blood mononuclear cells (PBMCs), taken at new diagnosis, from a patient treated with antithyroid drugs. These receptors all stem from a woman in her twenties or thirties with Graves disease.

This clonotype was counted at least ten times. V is TRBV12-3 or TRBV12-4 and J is TRBJ1-5; D unclear. V was shortened by 5 bases and J by 11 bases, with 16 bases between the two germline ends. This CDR3 contains 13 residues. CDR3 in amino acids: CASSQTLTLSQHF. DNA for the CDR3: TGTGCCAGCAGTCAAACATTGACTCTTTCCCAGCATTTT.

V and J are TRBV29-1 and TRBJ2-1; no reliable D call. Germline values: CDR1 SQVTM, CDR2 ANQGSEA. V dropped 0 bases and J dropped 0 bases, with 12 bases sitting between them. The CDR3 contains 16 residues. CDR3 in DNA: TGCAGCGTTGAAGAGGGTTTGGCTAGCTCCTACAATGAGCAGTTCTTC. Protein product: CSVEEGLASSYNEQFF.